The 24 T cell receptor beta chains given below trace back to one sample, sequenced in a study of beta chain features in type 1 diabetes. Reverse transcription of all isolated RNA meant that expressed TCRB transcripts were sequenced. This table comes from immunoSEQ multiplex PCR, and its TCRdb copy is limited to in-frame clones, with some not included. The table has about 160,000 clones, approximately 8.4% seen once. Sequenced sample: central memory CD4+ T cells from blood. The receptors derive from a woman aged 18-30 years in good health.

CDR3 in DNA: TGTGCCAGCAGTCGTGGGGACAGGGGGCAAGAGACCCAGTACTTC. This sequence encodes CASSRGDRGQETQYF. The J gene is TRBJ2-5, the V gene TRBV5-4; the match to TRBD1 covers 11 bases. V was pared by 5 bases and J by 2 bases, with 5 bases of the junction left unmatched. CDR3 length equals 15 residues. The germline V gene has CDR1 SGHNT and CDR2 YYREEE (reference sequence).

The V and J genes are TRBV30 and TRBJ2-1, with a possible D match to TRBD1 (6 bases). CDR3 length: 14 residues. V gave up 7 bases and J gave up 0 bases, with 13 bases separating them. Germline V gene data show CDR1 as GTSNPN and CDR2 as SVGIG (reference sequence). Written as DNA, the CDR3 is TGTGCCTCCCGTCGAGGGGGCTCCTACAATGAGCAGTTCTTC. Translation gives CASRRGGSYNEQFF. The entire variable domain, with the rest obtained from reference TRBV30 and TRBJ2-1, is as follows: SQTIHQWPATLVQPVGSPLSLECTVEGTSNPNLYWYRQAAGRGLQLLFYSVGIGQISSEVPQNLSASRPQDRQFILSSKKLLLSDSGFYLCASRRGGSYNEQFFGPGTRLTVL.

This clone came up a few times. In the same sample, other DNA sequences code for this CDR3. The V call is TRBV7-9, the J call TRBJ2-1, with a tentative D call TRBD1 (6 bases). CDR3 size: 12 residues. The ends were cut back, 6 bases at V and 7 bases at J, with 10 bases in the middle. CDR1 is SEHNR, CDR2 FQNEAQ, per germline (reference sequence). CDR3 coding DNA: TGTGCCAGCAGTCTTACAGGGAATGAGCAGTTCTTC. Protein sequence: CASSLTGNEQFF.

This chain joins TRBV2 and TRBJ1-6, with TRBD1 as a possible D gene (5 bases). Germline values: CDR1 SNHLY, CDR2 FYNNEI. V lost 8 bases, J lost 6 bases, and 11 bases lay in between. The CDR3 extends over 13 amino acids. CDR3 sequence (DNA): TGTGCCAGCTGCAGGGAATCTAATTCACCCCTCCACTTT. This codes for CASCRESNSPLHF.

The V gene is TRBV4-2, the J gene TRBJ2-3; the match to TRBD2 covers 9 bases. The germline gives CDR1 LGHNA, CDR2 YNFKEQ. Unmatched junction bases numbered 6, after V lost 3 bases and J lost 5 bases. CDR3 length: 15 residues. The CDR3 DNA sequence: TGTGCCAGCAGCCAGCGGGAGGGCGTGGGAGATACGCAGTATTTT. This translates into CASSQREGVGDTQYF.

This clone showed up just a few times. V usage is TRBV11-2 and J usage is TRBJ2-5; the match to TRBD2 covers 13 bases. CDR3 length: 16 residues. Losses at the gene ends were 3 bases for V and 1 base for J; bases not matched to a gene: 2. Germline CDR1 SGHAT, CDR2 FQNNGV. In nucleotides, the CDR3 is TGTGCCAGCAGCTTGAGACTAGCGGGGGGCCAAGAGACCCAGTACTTC. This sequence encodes CASSLRLAGGQETQYF. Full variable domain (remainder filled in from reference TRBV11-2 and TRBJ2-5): EAGVAQSPRYKIIEKRQSVAFWCNPISGHATLYWYQQILGQGPKLLIQFQNNGVVDDSQLPKDRFSAERLKGVDSTLKIQPAKLEDSAVYLCASSLRLAGGQETQYFGPGTRLLVL.

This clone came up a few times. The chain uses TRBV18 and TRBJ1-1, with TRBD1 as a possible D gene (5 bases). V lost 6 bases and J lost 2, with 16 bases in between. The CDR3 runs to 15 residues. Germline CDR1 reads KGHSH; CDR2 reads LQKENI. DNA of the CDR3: TGTGCCAGCTCCCCGTCGGCAGGGCCCAACACTGAAGCTTTCTTT. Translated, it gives CASSPSAGPNTEAFF.

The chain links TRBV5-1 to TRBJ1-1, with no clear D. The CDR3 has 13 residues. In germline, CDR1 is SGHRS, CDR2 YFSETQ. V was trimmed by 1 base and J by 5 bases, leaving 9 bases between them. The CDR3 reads CASSLIGGTEAFF. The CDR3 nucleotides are TGCGCCAGCAGCTTGATAGGAGGGACTGAAGCTTTCTTT. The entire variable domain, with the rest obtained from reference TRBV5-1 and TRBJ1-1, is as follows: KAGVTQTPRYLIKTRGQQVTLSCSPISGHRSVSWYQQTPGQGLQFLFEYFSETQRNKGNFPGRFSGRQFSNSRSEMNVSTLELGDSALYLCASSLIGGTEAFFGQGTRLTVV.

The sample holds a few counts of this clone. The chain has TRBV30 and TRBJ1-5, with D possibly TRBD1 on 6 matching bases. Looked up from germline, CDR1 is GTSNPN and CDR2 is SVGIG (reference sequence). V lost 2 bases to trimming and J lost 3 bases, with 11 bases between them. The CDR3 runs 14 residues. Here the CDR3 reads CAWSRTDINQPQHF. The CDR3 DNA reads TGTGCCTGGAGTAGGACAGACATCAATCAGCCCCAGCATTTT.

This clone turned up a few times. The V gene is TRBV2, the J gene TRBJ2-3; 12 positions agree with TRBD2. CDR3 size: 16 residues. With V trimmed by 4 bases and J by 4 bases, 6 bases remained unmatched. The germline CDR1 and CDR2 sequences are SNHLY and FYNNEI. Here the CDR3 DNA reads TGTGCCAGCAGTGGAGGGACTAGCGGGCTGCCAGATACGCAGTATTTT. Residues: CASSGGTSGLPDTQYF.

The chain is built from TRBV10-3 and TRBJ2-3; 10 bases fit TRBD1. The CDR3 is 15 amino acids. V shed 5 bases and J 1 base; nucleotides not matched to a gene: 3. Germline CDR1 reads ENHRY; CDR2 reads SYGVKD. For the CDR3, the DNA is TGTGCCATCAGTACCGGGACAGGGGGCACAGATACGCAGTATTTT. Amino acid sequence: CAISTGTGGTDTQYF.

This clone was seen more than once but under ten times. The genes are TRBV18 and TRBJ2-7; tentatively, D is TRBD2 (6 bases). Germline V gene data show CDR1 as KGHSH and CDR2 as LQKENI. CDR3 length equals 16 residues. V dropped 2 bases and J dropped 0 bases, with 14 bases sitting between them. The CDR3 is CASSPSARGSSYEQYF. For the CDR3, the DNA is TGTGCCAGCTCACCATCGGCCCGGGGGAGCTCCTACGAGCAGTACTTC.

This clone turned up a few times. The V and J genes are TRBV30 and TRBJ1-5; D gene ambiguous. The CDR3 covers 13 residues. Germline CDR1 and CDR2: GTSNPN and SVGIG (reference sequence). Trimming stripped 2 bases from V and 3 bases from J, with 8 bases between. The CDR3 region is CAWSQQDNQPQHF. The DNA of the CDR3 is TGTGCCTGGAGTCAGCAGGACAATCAGCCCCAGCATTTT.

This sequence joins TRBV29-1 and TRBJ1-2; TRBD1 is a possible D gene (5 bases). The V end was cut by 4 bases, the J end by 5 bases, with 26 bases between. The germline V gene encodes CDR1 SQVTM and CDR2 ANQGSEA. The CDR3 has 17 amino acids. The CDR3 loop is CSVVGGLATEGNYGYTF. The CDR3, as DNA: TGCAGCGTTGTGGGGGGGTTGGCGACCGAGGGGAATTATGGCTACACCTTC.

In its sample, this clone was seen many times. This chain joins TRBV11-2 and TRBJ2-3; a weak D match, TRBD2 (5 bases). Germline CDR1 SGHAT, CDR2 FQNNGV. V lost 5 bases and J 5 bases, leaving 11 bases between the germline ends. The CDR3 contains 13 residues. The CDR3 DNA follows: TGTGCCAGCAGCAAAGGCCGGGAAGATACGCAGTATTTT. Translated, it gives CASSKGREDTQYF.

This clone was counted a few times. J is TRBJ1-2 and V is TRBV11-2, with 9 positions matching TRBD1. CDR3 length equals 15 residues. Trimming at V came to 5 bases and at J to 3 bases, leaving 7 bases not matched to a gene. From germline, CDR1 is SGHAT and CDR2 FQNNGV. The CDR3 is CASSANRGLHYGYTF. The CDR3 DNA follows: TGTGCCAGCAGCGCTAACAGGGGGCTCCACTATGGCTACACCTTC.

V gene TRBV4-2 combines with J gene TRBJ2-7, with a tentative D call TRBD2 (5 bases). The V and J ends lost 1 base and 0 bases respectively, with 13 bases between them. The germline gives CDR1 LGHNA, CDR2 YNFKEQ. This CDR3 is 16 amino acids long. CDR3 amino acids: CASSQAASLSSYEQYF. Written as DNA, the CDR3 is TGTGCCAGCAGCCAAGCGGCTAGCCTATCCTCCTACGAGCAGTACTTC.

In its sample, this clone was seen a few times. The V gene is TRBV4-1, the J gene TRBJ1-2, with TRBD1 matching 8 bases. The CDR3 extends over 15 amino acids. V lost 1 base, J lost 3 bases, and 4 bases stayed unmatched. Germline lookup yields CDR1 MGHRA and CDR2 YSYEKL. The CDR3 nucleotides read TGCGCCAGCAGCCAAGGGCGACAGGGGTACTATGGCTACACCTTC. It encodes CASSQGRQGYYGYTF.

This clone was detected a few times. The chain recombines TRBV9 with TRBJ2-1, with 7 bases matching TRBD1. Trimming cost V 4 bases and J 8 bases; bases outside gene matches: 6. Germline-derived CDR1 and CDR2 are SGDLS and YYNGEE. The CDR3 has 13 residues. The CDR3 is CASSSHGQDEQFF. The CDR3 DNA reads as TGTGCCAGCAGCTCACATGGACAGGATGAGCAGTTCTTC.

CDR3 sequence (DNA): TGTGCCAGCGGGACTAGCGGGAGAAGCACGGGGGAGACCCAGTACTTC. Translated, it gives CASGTSGRSTGETQYF. V and J are TRBV5-4 and TRBJ2-5; TRBD2 matches at 14 bases. The J segment lost 5 bases and the V segment lost 7 bases, leaving 10 bases of the junction unmatched. Germline CDR1 is SGHNT and CDR2 is YYREEE (reference sequence). This CDR3 is 16 amino acids long.

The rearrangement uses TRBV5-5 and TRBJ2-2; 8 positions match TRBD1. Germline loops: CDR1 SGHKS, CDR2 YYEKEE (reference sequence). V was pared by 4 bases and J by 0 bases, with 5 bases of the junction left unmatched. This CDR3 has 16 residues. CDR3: CASSPTGASNTGELFF. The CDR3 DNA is TGTGCCAGCAGCCCGACAGGGGCCTCGAACACCGGGGAGCTGTTTTTT.

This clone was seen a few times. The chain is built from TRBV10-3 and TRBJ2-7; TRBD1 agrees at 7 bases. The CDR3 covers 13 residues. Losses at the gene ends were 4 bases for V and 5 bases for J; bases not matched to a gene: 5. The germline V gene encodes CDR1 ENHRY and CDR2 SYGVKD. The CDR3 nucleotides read TGTGCCATCAGTGTTAACAGGGGCGACGAGCAGTACTTC. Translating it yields CAISVNRGDEQYF.

CDR3 DNA: TGTGCCAGCAGCTTAGGAGGAGGCAAAGAGACCCAGTACTTC. This sequence encodes CASSLGGGKETQYF. The chain employs TRBV7-2 and TRBJ2-5; perhaps TRBD2 as D (5 bases). CDR3 size: 14 residues. Germline assignment: CDR1 SGHTA and CDR2 FQGNSA. V shed 1 base and J shed 3 bases, with 9 bases lying between them.

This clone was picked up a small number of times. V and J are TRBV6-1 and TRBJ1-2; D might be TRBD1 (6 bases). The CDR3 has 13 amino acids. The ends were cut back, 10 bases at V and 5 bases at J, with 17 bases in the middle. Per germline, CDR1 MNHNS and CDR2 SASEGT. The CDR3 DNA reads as TGTGCCATCTCAGGGGAATCAGGGTATGGCTACACCTTC. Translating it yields CAISGESGYGYTF.